Following are 2 T cell receptor beta chains from one sample sequenced in a study of T cells in Graves' hyperthyroidism and ophthalmopathy. Regions amplified from RNA transcripts were the TCR beta CDR3 regions. First-round RT-PCR targeting the TCR CDR3 was performed with the HTBI primer set. TCRdb passed the multiplex PCR reads through MiXCR, listing each CDR3 protein once. The table has more than 500,000 distinct CDR3 sequences, 12% to 15% seen once. The sample taken for sequencing was blood. Every receptor here comes from a woman in her thirties or forties with Graves' hyperthyroidism.

This rearrangement joins TRBV27 to TRBJ2-3; maybe TRBD1 (5 bases). The CDR3 runs 14 residues. Per germline, CDR1 MNHEY and CDR2 SMNVEV (reference sequence). The V and J ends lost 5 bases and 1 base respectively, with 10 bases between them. CDR3 sequence reads: CASSRGHRTDTQYF. The CDR3 region has the DNA TGTGCCAGCAGTCGCGGACATCGCACAGATACGCAGTATTTT.

As for this clonotype: Being one base from a much bigger clone, this may be a read error. This rearrangement joins TRBV6-1 to TRBJ1-5, with 7 bases lining up with TRBD1. From germline, CDR1 is MNHNS and CDR2 SASEGT. This CDR3 is built from 19 residues. J was trimmed by 0 bases and V by 5 bases; bases with no gene match: 16. The CDR3 loop reads CASSPLPGDSECSNQPQHF. The CDR3 DNA follows: TGTGCCAGCAGTCCCCTCCCGGGGGACAGCGAATGTAGCAATCAGCCCCAGCATTTT.